The present T cell receptor (beta chain) was sequenced within a study of blood T cell repertoires in COVID-19. The V segment lost 1 base and the J segment 6 bases; nucleotides outside the gene matches: 7. The CDR3 consists of 15 residues. Germline V lookup: CDR1 MNHNY, CDR2 SVGAGI (reference sequence). Clones were sequenced by immunoSEQ multiplex PCR, and TCRdb holds only the in-frame ones, with some missing. The data show approximately 160,000 clones, with more than 60% seen just once and roughly 8% held by the top ten. Sequenced sample: peripheral blood. This clonotype originated in a man aged 60 to 69 with acute or convalescent COVID-19. The chain carries TRBV6-6 and TRBJ1-1; 8 positions match TRBD1. DNA of the CDR3: TGTGCCAGCAGTTACTTACAGACAGGGGACGCTGAAGCTTTCTTT. Amino acid sequence: CASSYLQTGDAEAFF.